The 16 T cell receptor beta chains below come from one sample, sequenced in a study of T cell changes during pregnancy in multiple sclerosis. TCRdb keeps only in-frame clones here, not all; method: immunoSEQ multiplex PCR. The sample yields roughly 93,000 clones, around 94% seen once. The source material was peripheral blood, sampled after pregnancy. All receptors derive from a female donor with multiple sclerosis, enrolled in a pregnancy study.

The chain is built from TRBV5-4 and TRBJ1-2; 8 positions match TRBD1. CDR3 size: 15 residues. Trimming took 0 bases from V and 4 from J; bases not matched to a gene: 5. The germline CDR1 and CDR2 sequences are SGHNT and YYREEE (reference sequence). The CDR3 nucleotides read TGTGCCAGCAGCTTGGACGAGGACAGGGTCTATGGCTACACCTTC. This sequence encodes CASSLDEDRVYGYTF.

This clone was observed a handful of times. This sequence joins TRBV5-1 and TRBJ1-1; D might be TRBD1 (6 bases). Per germline, CDR1 SGHRS and CDR2 YFSETQ. V was pared by 3 bases and J by 2 bases, with 14 bases between. This CDR3 is built from 15 residues. The CDR3 nucleotides are TGCGCCAGCAGCTGGGGGGGCAGCGTTAACACTGAAGCTTTCTTT. It is translated as CASSWGGSVNTEAFF.

The J gene is TRBJ2-7, the V gene TRBV14; TRBD2 matches at 7 bases. This CDR3 has 14 residues. CDR1 is SGHDN, CDR2 FVKESK, per germline. Trimming removed 0 bases from V and 7 bases from J; junction bases left unmatched: 6. The CDR3 is CASSQDSSGSEQYF. The CDR3 coding sequence is TGTGCCAGCAGCCAAGACTCTAGCGGTTCGGAGCAGTACTTC.

The rearrangement joins TRBV11-2 to TRBJ1-1; D gene uncertain. Trimming took 5 bases from V and 0 from J, leaving 7 bases between them. Germline V CDR1 and CDR2: SGHAT, FQNNGV. The CDR3 is 13 residues long. The CDR3 DNA follows: TGTGCCAGCAGCCCCAGTGTGAACACTGAAGCTTTCTTT. It yields the protein CASSPSVNTEAFF.

This clone has a single count. The chain recombines TRBV10-3 with TRBJ2-5, with D perhaps TRBD1 (5 bases). There are 15 residues in the CDR3. CDR1 is ENHRY and CDR2 is SYGVKD in the germline V gene. Trimming stripped 2 bases from V and 1 base from J, with 11 bases between. CDR3 coding DNA: TGTGCCATCAGTGAGACCAGGGCATCCCAAGAGACCCAGTACTTC. It yields the protein CAISETRASQETQYF.

V is TRBV5-1 and J is TRBJ2-3, with 12 bases matching TRBD2. Losses at the gene ends were 4 bases for V and 4 bases for J; bases not matched to a gene: 7. This CDR3 region has 16 residues. Germline-derived CDR1 and CDR2 are SGHRS and YFSETQ. The CDR3 DNA is TGCGCCAGCAGCATTAGACTAGCGGGAGCGGCAGATACGCAGTATTTT. Translation: CASSIRLAGAADTQYF.

The rearrangement links TRBV18 to TRBJ2-1; 11 nucleotides match TRBD1. V was pared by 2 bases and J by 5 bases, with 8 bases of the junction left unmatched. The CDR3 is 17 amino acids. CDR1 is KGHSH and CDR2 is LQKENI in the germline V gene. The chain's CDR3 is CASSPKRGQGGHNEQFF. The CDR3 nucleotides are TGTGCCAGCTCACCAAAAAGGGGACAGGGGGGTCACAATGAGCAGTTCTTC.

This clone was detected only once. The chain has TRBV6-6 and TRBJ1-5, with a possible D match to TRBD1 (6 bases). V shed 4 bases and J shed 5 bases, with 18 bases lying between them. The CDR3 has 16 amino acids. Looked up from germline, CDR1 is MNHNY and CDR2 is SVGAGI (reference sequence). The CDR3 DNA sequence: TGTGCCAGCAGTTGGGGCACAGGGTATAAGGATCAGCCCCAGCATTTT. Translated, it gives CASSWGTGYKDQPQHF.

The chain employs TRBV11-2 and TRBJ2-7; 10 bases line up with TRBD1. The CDR3 consists of 13 residues. Germline assignment: CDR1 SGHAT and CDR2 FQNNGV. V was clipped by 5 bases and J by 6 bases; unmatched bases: 4. CDR3 sequence reads: CASSRDRGREQYF. DNA of the CDR3: TGTGCCAGCAGCCGGGACAGGGGTCGCGAGCAGTACTTC.

The rearrangement uses TRBV5-8 and TRBJ1-6, with a tentative D call TRBD1 (5 bases). Per germline, CDR1 SGHTS and CDR2 YDEGEE. There are 14 residues in the CDR3. Trimming left V 4 bases short and J 9 bases short, with 14 bases between. The CDR3 bases are TGTGCCAGCAGCATTAGGACATTCGGTTCACCCCTCCACTTT. Its protein is CASSIRTFGSPLHF. Full variable domain (missing parts from reference TRBV5-8 and TRBJ1-6): EAGVTQSPTHLIKTRGQQATLRCSPISGHTSVYWYQQALGLGLQFLLWYDEGEERNRGNFPPRFSGRQFPNYSSELNVNALELEDSALYLCASSIRTFGSPLHFGNGTRLTVT.

The chain recombines TRBV5-6 with TRBJ2-5; TRBD1 agrees at 7 bases. Germline V lookup: CDR1 SGHDT, CDR2 YYEEEE. V lost 4 bases to trimming and J lost 2 bases; unmatched junction nucleotides: 5. This CDR3 is 14 amino acids long. CDR3 in amino acids: CASSLPGQQETQYF. The DNA for the CDR3 is TGTGCCAGCAGCCTGCCGGGACAGCAAGAGACCCAGTACTTC.

The genes are TRBV5-6 and TRBJ1-2; 9 nucleotides agree with TRBD1. Trimming at V came to 4 bases and at J to 6 bases, leaving 16 bases not matched to a gene. Germline CDR1 SGHDT, CDR2 YYEEEE. This CDR3 contains 17 residues. The CDR3 sequence is CASSPTGDRDSRDGYTF. Here the CDR3 DNA reads TGTGCCAGCAGCCCAACAGGGGACAGGGATTCTAGGGATGGCTACACCTTC.

The chain couples TRBV5-6 to TRBJ1-2; TRBD1 matches at 7 bases. J was trimmed by 4 bases and V by 2 bases; bases with no gene match: 2. Germline V gene lookup returns CDR1 SGHDT and CDR2 YYEEEE. This CDR3 comprises 13 residues. The CDR3 protein is CASSFRQGYGYTF. Here the CDR3 DNA reads TGTGCCAGCAGCTTCCGACAGGGCTATGGCTACACCTTC. Together with reference TRBV5-6 and TRBJ1-2, the CDR3 gives the full variable domain: DAGVTQSPTHLIKTRGQQVTLRCSPKSGHDTVSWYQQALGQGPQFIFQYYEEEERQRGNFPDRFSGHQFPNYSSELNVNALLLGDSALYLCASSFRQGYGYTFGSGTRLTVV.

CDR3 loop: CASSLSGDDKNIQYF. CDR3 nucleotides: TGTGCCAGCAGTTTAAGCGGGGATGACAAAAACATTCAGTACTTC. This rearrangement joins TRBV6-5 to TRBJ2-4; 7 nucleotides match TRBD2. The junction had 6 bases not matched to a gene; V was cut back by 4 bases and J by 3 bases. The CDR3 loop spans 15 amino acids. The V gene's germline CDR1 is MNHEY and CDR2 SVGAGI.

This chain's CDR3 is CASSDSRGSTGELFF. The CDR3 DNA reads as TGTGCCAGCAGTGATTCAAGGGGAAGTACCGGGGAGCTGTTTTTT. The V call is TRBV6-4, the J call TRBJ2-2; D might be TRBD1 (5 bases). The ends were cut back, 3 bases at V and 5 bases at J, with 13 bases in the middle. The CDR3 runs to 15 residues. Germline V gene data show CDR1 as MRHNA and CDR2 as SNTAGT.

The chain links TRBV5-1 to TRBJ2-2; 11 nucleotides match TRBD1. V trimming: 5 bases; J trimming: 6 bases; junction bases outside the gene matches: 3. The CDR3 is 14 amino acids. Germline V gene lookup returns CDR1 SGHRS and CDR2 YFSETQ. CDR3 coding DNA: TGCGCCAGCAGTCGGACAGGGGGCCCCGGGGAGCTGTTTTTT. Translated, it gives CASSRTGGPGELFF.